Judged by abundance, the clone carrying this T cell receptor (beta chain) is large. The entry originates in a study of tissue T cells after allogeneic stem cell transplantation. V dropped 2 bases and J dropped 0 bases, with 11 bases sitting between them. Germline loops: CDR1 SGHTS, CDR2 YDEGEE. The CDR3 sequence is 16 residues long. This research-autopsy study prospectively enrolled adult allogeneic hematopoietic cell transplant recipients with steroid-refractory graft-versus-host disease. Sequenced by immunoSEQ multiplex PCR; TCRdb stores in-frame clones only, minus some. Of about 3,500 clones listed, roughly 80% are singletons.

The genes are TRBV5-8 and TRBJ1-4; D is possibly TRBD1 (5 bases). The sequence came from an older male patient with steroid-refractory graft-versus-host disease after an allogeneic stem cell transplant. Some of the T cells may derive from the graft donor. This specimen was small intestine tissue, taken at autopsy. The CDR3 sequence: CASSLDRPSTNEKLFF. The CDR3 nucleotides read TGTGCCAGCAGCTTAGACAGACCGTCAACTAATGAAAAACTGTTTTTT. Variable domain in full (rest from reference TRBV5-8 and TRBJ1-4): EAGVTQSPTHLIKTRGQQATLRCSPISGHTSVYWYQQALGLGLQFLLWYDEGEERNRGNFPPRFSGRQFPNYSSELNVNALELEDSALYLCASSLDRPSTNEKLFFGSGTQLSVL.